These T cell receptor beta chains were read from a single sample in a study of CD8 T cells in ankylosing spondylitis. MiXCR, run by TCRdb on the 5' RACE reads, gives a single entry per CDR3 protein. Of around 480,000 distinct CDR3 sequences in the sample, about 15% were seen once. Sequencing was performed on blood, either unsorted or a sorted T cell fraction (not recorded which). All receptors come from a male donor with ankylosing spondylitis. The CDR3 runs from the conserved cysteine through the conserved F or W. A D gene is named only where the DNA matches it firmly. Clone sizes are given selectively: once, few, many, or a class where the clone is expanded.

clone size | J gene | V gene | D gene | CDR3 DNA | CDR3 protein
many | TRBJ2-1 | TRBV12-3/TRBV12-4 | NA | TGTGCCAGCGGACGGGCGACCTACAATGAGCAGTTCTTC | CASGRATYNEQFF
few | TRBJ2-1 | TRBV7-3 | TRBD2 | TGTGCCAGCAGCCCTAGCGGGAGTGATGAGCAGTTCTTC | CASSPSGSDEQFF
NA | TRBJ1-2 | TRBV7-9 | TRBD1 | TGTGCCAGCAGCTTAGAGGGGGCGCGGACGAGCTATGGCTACACCTTC | CASSLEGARTSYGYTF
few | TRBJ2-7 | TRBV12-3/TRBV12-4 | NA | TGTGCCAGCAGTACCCGAGCCCTCACCGGGACCGTCTCCTACGAGCAGTACTTC | CASSTRALTGTVSYEQYF
few | TRBJ1-2 | TRBV9 | NA | TGTGCCAGCAGCTCGACCCGGGACAAGGACTATGGCTACACCTTC | CASSSTRDKDYGYTF
NA | TRBJ2-3 | TRBV20-1 | NA | TGCAGTGCTCGGCGGCGGATGGGCACAGATACGCAGTATTTT | CSARRRMGTDTQYF
NA | TRBJ2-3 | TRBV4-3 | TRBD2 | TGCGCCAGCAGCCAAGCTAGCGGGTGGGACACAGATACGCAGTATTTT | CASSQASGWDTDTQYF
few | TRBJ2-2 | TRBV5-1 | NA | TGCGCCAGCAGCTTAGGACGGATAAACACCGGGGAGCTGTTTTTT | CASSLGRINTGELFF
NA | TRBJ2-7 | TRBV20-1 | NA | TGCAGTGCTATCCCCGACAGCTACGAGCAGTACTTC | CSAIPDSYEQYF
NA | TRBJ2-1 | TRBV9 | TRBD2 | TGTGCCAGCAGCACCAGACTAGCGGGGGGGATTAATGAGCAGTTCTTC | CASSTRLAGGINEQFF
few | TRBJ2-1 | TRBV6-1 | NA | TGTGCCAGCAGGCAGGGGTACCAGTCCTACAATGAGCAGTTCTTC | CASRQGYQSYNEQFF
NA | TRBJ2-3 | TRBV6-5 | NA | TGTGCCAGCAGTTACACTGGCGACTCTCGAGATACGCAGTATTTT | CASSYTGDSRDTQYF
few | TRBJ1-6 | TRBV5-1 | NA | TGCGCCAGCAGCCCGGACAGTTATTCACCCCTCCACTTT | CASSPDSYSPLHF
NA | TRBJ1-1 | TRBV18 | NA | TGTGCCAGCTCACCACCGAAGGGGCGCACTGAAGCTTTCTTT | CASSPPKGRTEAFF
NA | TRBJ2-2 | TRBV12-3/TRBV12-4 | NA | TGTGCCAGCAGTCCGAACAGGGCAGACACCGGGGAGCTGTTTTTT | CASSPNRADTGELFF
many | TRBJ2-7 | TRBV5-1 | NA | TGCGCCAGCAGCTCCCAACCGATGGCATTTCAGAATCCCTACGAGCAGTACTTC | CASSSQPMAFQNPYEQYF
NA | TRBJ2-7 | TRBV12-3/TRBV12-4 | TRBD1 | TGTGCCAGCAGTTTTGAGACAGGGCAGGATCAGTACTTC | CASSFETGQDQYF
NA | TRBJ2-5 | TRBV5-1 | NA | TGCGCCGATTCCGTAGGGGGGTCCCCTCAAGAGACCCAGTACTTC | CADSVGGSPQETQYF
NA | TRBJ2-2 | TRBV10-3 | NA | TGTGCCATCAGTGAGATCGGCGGGGAGCTGTTTTTT | CAISEIGGELFF
NA | TRBJ2-1 | TRBV4-2 | NA | TGTGCCAGCAGCCAGGAGGGACTTTTCAATGAGCAGTTCTTC | CASSQEGLFNEQFF
few | TRBJ2-2 | TRBV11-2 | TRBD2 | TGTGCCAGCAGCCCGACTAGCGGGAGATCCGGGGAGCTGTTTTTT | CASSPTSGRSGELFF
NA | TRBJ2-1 | TRBV12-3/TRBV12-4 | TRBD1 | TGTGCCAGCAGACCCTGGTCGGGCAGGGGGCCATACAATGAGCAGTTCTTC | CASRPWSGRGPYNEQFF
NA | TRBJ2-3 | TRBV5-1 | NA | TGCGCCAGCAGCTTGGCCCCCGATCTCGGCACAGATACGCAGTATTTT | CASSLAPDLGTDTQYF
few | TRBJ2-5 | TRBV5-1 | TRBD2 | TGCGCCAGCAGCCCCCCGGGACTAGGGCAGTCAGGGACCCAGTACTTC | CASSPPGLGQSGTQYF
NA | TRBJ2-1 | TRBV11-2 | TRBD2 | TGTGCCAGCAGCCCGACTGGACTAGCGGGAGGGAATGAGCAGTTCTTC | CASSPTGLAGGNEQFF
few | TRBJ2-7 | TRBV5-1 | NA | TGCGCCAGCAGGGAGGGAGGCGAGCAGTACTTC | CASREGGEQYF
few | TRBJ2-3 | TRBV6-1 | NA | TGTGCCAGCAGATCCACTACCACAGATACGCAGTATTTT | CASRSTTTDTQYF
NA | TRBJ1-1 | TRBV10-3 | TRBD1 | TGTGCCATCAGTGATTCGACAGGGGCTTTCTTT | CAISDSTGAFF
few | TRBJ2-7 | TRBV5-1 | TRBD1 | TGCGCCAGCAGCAAAACCGGGACAGCCAAGACCTACGAGCAGTACTTC | CASSKTGTAKTYEQYF
NA | TRBJ2-7 | TRBV5-1 | NA | TGCGCCAGCAGCTTGCCTACAGACTCCTACGAGCAGTACTTC | CASSLPTDSYEQYF
NA | TRBJ2-1 | TRBV7-2 | TRBD2 | TGTGCCAGCAGCTCCGGACTAGGAGGCAACAATGAGCAGTTCTTC | CASSSGLGGNNEQFF
NA | TRBJ1-4 | TRBV5-6 | TRBD1 | TGTGCCAGCAGCGCCCGGACAGGGCTAGGAGAAAAACTGTTTTTT | CASSARTGLGEKLFF
NA | TRBJ2-2 | TRBV6-2/TRBV6-3 | TRBD2 | TGTGCCAGCAGCTCTCCGGGGGGAAGAACCGGGGAGCTGTTTTTT | CASSSPGGRTGELFF
few | TRBJ2-1 | TRBV6-6 | NA | TGTGCCAGCAGTCCGGGAGTTTTCAATGAGCAGTTCTTC | CASSPGVFNEQFF
NA | TRBJ2-1 | TRBV3-1 | NA | TGTGCCAGCAGCCAGATGTCTAGGGAGCAGTTCTTC | CASSQMSREQFF
NA | TRBJ2-5 | TRBV24-1 | NA | TGTGCCACCAGTGAAGGCCCGGGGGCGGGCGAAGAGACCCAGTACTTC | CATSEGPGAGEETQYF
few | TRBJ2-3 | TRBV12-3/TRBV12-4 | NA | TGTGCCACCAGTCCTCACGCGCGGACAGATACGCAGTATTTT | CATSPHARTDTQYF
few | TRBJ1-2 | TRBV4-2 | TRBD1 | TGTGCCAGCAGCCAAGTCACAGGGGCTGGGCAGAACTATGGCTACACCTTC | CASSQVTGAGQNYGYTF
NA | TRBJ2-7 | TRBV5-1 | NA | TGCGCCAGCAGCTTGGTAACGGGTAAGGACCCCTACGAGCAGTACTTC | CASSLVTGKDPYEQYF
few | TRBJ2-3 | TRBV19 | TRBD2 | TGTGCCAGTAGTATCGGCGGGGGGGGGTCAGATACGCAGTATTTT | CASSIGGGGSDTQYF
few | TRBJ2-3 | TRBV12-3/TRBV12-4 | NA | TGTGCCAGCAGTTTAGCAGGGGTTGGAACTGCAGATACGCAGTATTTT | CASSLAGVGTADTQYF
NA | TRBJ2-5 | TRBV20-1 | NA | TGCAGTGCTCCGACCGGGACCCACCAAGAGACCCAGTACTTC | CSAPTGTHQETQYF
few | TRBJ2-1 | TRBV5-1 | NA | TGCGCCAGCACCATTGACTACGCCTACAATGAGCAGTTCTTC | CASTIDYAYNEQFF
many | TRBJ1-5 | TRBV12-3/TRBV12-4 | TRBD1 | TGTGCCAGCAGTTCCGGACAGGGAACCAATCAGCCCCAGCATTTT | CASSSGQGTNQPQHF
NA | TRBJ1-4 | TRBV7-2 | NA | TGTGCCAGCAGCTTAGGTTTCAGGCTGAGTTCCGATGAAAAACTGTTTTTT | CASSLGFRLSSDEKLFF
few | TRBJ2-5 | TRBV12-3/TRBV12-4 | NA | TGTGCCAGCAGTTTTGGGGGACTTGAAGAGACCCAGTACTTC | CASSFGGLEETQYF
NA | TRBJ2-2 | TRBV20-1 | TRBD2 | TGCAGTGCTAGTGCCGGGACTAGCGGGAGAAGAGGGGAGCTGTTTTTT | CSASAGTSGRRGELFF
NA | TRBJ1-1 | TRBV20-1 | TRBD1 | TGCAGTGCTAGAGATCTGAAGGGACAGGGGTGGAACACTGAAGCTTTCTTT | CSARDLKGQGWNTEAFF
NA | TRBJ2-1 | TRBV3-1 | NA | TGTGCCAGCAGCCAAGGGGCAGCGGAAGAGCAGTTCTTC | CASSQGAAEEQFF
few | TRBJ1-6 | TRBV12-3/TRBV12-4 | NA | TGTGCCAGCAGTTTAGGGGGGCTCGGTTCACCCCTCCACTTT | CASSLGGLGSPLHF
few | TRBJ2-1 | TRBV2 | TRBD1 | TGTGCCAGCAGCTTCCGGGACAGGGGATGGAATGAGCAGTTCTTC | CASSFRDRGWNEQFF
NA | TRBJ1-2 | TRBV28 | NA | TGTGCCAGCAGGAACCTCGTAGGTGGCTACACCTTC | CASRNLVGGYTF
few | TRBJ1-4 | TRBV6-6 | NA | TGTGCCAGCAAAAGGAGTACCGCTGAAAAACTGTTTTTT | CASKRSTAEKLFF
NA | TRBJ2-2 | TRBV18 | NA | TGTGCCAGCTCATCCGACAGGACCTCCACCGGGGAGCTGTTTTTT | CASSSDRTSTGELFF
few | TRBJ1-4 | TRBV28 | TRBD1 | TGTGCCAGCAGTTTAATAGGGGGCAAGTTTACTAATGAAAAACTGTTTTTT | CASSLIGGKFTNEKLFF
NA | TRBJ1-2 | TRBV5-6 | TRBD1 | TGTGCCAGCAGCTTGGCCGGGACAGGGACGCGACCTTACACCTTC | CASSLAGTGTRPYTF